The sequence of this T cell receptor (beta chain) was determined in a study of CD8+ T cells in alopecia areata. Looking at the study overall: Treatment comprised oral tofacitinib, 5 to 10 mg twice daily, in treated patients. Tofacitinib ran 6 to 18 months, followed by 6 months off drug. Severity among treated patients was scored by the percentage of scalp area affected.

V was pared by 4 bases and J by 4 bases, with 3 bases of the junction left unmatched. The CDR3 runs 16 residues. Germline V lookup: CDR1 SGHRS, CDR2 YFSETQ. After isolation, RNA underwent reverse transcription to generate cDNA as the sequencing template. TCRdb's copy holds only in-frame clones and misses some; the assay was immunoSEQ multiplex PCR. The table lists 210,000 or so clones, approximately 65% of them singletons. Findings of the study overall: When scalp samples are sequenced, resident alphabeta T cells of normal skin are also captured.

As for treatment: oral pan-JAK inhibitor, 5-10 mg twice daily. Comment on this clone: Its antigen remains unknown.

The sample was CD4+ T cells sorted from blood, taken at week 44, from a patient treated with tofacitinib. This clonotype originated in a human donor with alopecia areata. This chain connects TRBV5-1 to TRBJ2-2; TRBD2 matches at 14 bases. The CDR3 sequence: CASSTGLAGGTGELFF. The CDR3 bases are TGCGCCAGCAGCACCGGACTAGCGGGGGGCACCGGGGAGCTGTTTTTT. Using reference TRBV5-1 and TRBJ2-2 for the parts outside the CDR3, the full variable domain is KAGVTQTPRYLIKTRGQQVTLSCSPISGHRSVSWYQQTPGQGLQFLFEYFSETQRNKGNFPGRFSGRQFSNSRSEMNVSTLELGDSALYLCASSTGLAGGTGELFFGEGSRLTVL.